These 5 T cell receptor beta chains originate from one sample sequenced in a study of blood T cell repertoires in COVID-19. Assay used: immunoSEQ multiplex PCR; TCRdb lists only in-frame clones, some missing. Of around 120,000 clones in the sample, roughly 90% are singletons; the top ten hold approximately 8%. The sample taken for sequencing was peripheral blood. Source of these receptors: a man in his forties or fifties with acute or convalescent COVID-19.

CDR3 in amino acids: CASGILAGAYEQYF. The CDR3 nucleotides read TGTGCCAGCGGAATACTAGCGGGCGCCTACGAGCAGTACTTC. The chain couples TRBV28 to TRBJ2-7; TRBD2 aligns across 9 bases. CDR3 length equals 14 residues. With 8 bases clipped from V and 2 bases from J, the junction kept 7 bases outside the gene matches. CDR1 MDHEN and CDR2 SYDVKM come from the germline V gene.

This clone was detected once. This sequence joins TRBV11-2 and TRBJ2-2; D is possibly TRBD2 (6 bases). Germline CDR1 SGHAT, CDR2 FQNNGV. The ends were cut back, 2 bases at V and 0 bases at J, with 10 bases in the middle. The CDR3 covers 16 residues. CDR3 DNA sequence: TGTGCCAGCAGCTTAACCGGGAGAGCGAACACCGGGGAGCTGTTTTTT. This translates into CASSLTGRANTGELFF.

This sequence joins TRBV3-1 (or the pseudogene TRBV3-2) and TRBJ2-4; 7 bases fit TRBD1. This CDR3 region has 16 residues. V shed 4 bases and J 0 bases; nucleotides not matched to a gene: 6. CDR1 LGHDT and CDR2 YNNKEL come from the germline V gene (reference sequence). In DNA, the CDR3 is TGTGCCAGCAGCCTGGGACAGACCTTAGCCAAAAACATTCAGTACTTC. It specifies CASSLGQTLAKNIQYF.

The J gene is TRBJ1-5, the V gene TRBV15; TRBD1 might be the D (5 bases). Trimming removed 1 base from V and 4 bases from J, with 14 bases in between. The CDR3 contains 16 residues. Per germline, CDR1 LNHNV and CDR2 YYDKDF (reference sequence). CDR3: CATSRGGSTLNQPQHF. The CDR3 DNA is TGTGCCACCAGCAGAGGGGGCTCTACCCTTAATCAGCCCCAGCATTTT.

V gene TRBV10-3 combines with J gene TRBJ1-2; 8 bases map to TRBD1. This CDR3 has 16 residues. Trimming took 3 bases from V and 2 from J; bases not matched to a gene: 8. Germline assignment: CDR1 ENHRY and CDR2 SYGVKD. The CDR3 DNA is TGTGCCATCAGTGAAACCGGGACAGGAAAAAACTATGGCTACACCTTC. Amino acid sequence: CAISETGTGKNYGYTF.